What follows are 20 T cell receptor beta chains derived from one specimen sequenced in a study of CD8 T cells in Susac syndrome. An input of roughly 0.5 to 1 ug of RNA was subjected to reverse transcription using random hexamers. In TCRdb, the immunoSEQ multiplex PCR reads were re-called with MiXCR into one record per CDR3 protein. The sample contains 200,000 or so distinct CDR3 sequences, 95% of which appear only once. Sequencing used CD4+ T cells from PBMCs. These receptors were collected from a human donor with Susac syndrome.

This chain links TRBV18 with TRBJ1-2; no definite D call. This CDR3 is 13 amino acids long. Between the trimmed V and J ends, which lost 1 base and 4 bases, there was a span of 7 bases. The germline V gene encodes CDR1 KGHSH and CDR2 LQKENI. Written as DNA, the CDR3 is TGTGCCAGCTCACCACGGGGATCCTATGGCTACACCTTC. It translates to CASSPRGSYGYTF.

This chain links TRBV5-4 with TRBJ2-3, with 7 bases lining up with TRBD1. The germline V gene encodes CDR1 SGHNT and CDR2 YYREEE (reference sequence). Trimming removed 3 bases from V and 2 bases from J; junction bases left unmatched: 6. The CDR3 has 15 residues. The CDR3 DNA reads TGTGCCAGCAGCTCCAAGGGACAGAACACAGATACGCAGTATTTT. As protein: CASSSKGQNTDTQYF.

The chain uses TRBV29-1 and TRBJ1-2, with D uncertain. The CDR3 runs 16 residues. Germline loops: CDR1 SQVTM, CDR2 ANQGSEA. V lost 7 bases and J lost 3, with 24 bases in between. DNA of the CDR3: TGCAGCGCCCTAGCAGAATTTCAAACAAGGGACTATGGCTACACCTTC. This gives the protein CSALAEFQTRDYGYTF. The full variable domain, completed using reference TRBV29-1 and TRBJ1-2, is SAVISQKPSRDICQRGTSLTIQCQVDSQVTMMFWYRQQPGQSLTLIATANQGSEATYESGFVIDKFPISRPNLTFSTLTVSNMSPEDSSIYLCSALAEFQTRDYGYTFGSGTRLTVV.

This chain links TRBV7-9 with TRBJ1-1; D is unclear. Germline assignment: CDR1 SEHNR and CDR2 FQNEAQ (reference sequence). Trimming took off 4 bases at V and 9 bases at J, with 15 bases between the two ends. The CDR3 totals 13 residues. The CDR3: CASSWKGGEKAFF. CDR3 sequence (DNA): TGTGCCAGCAGCTGGAAGGGCGGAGAGAAAGCTTTCTTT.

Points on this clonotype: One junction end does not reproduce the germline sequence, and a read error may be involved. The CDR3 sequence: CSARGTSVETQYF. CDR3 nucleotide sequence: TGCAGTGCCAGAGGGACTTCGGTAGAGACCCAGTACTTC. J is TRBJ2-5 and V is TRBV20-1, with a weak D call TRBD2 (6 bases). CDR3 length: 13 amino acids. The germline CDR1 and CDR2 sequences are DFQATT and SNEGSKA (reference sequence).

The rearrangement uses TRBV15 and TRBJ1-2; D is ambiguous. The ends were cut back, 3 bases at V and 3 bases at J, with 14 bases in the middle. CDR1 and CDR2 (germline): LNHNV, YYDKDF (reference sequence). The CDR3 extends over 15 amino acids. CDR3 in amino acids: CATSSLGTTHYGYTF. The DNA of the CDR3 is TGTGCCACCAGCAGTTTGGGTACGACCCACTATGGCTACACCTTC.

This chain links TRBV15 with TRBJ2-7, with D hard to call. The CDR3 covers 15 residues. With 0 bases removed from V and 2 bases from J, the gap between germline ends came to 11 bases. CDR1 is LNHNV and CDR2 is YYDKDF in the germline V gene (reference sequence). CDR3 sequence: CATSRDLSYPYEQYF. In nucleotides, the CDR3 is TGTGCCACCAGCAGAGATTTGTCTTATCCCTACGAGCAGTACTTC.

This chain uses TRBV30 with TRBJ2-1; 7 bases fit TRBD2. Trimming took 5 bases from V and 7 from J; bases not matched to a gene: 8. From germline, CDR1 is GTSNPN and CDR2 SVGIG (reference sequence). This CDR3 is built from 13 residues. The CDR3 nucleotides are TGTGCCTGGGAGACTAGCCTGAGTAATGAGCAGTTCTTC. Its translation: CAWETSLSNEQFF.

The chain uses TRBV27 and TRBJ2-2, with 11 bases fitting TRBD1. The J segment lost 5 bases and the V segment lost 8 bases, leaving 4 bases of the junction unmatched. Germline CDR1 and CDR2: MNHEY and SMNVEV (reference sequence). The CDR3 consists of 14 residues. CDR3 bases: TGTGCCAGCTGGACAGGGGGCGGGACCGGGGAGCTGTTTTTT. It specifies CASWTGGGTGELFF.

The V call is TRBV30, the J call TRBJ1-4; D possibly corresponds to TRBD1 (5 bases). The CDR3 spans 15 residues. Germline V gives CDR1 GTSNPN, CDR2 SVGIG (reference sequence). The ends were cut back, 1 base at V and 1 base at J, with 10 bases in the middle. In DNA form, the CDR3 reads TGTGCCTGGAGTGCCGGCGGGGGAACTAATGAAAAACTGTTTTTT. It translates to CAWSAGGGTNEKLFF.

The CDR3 here is CASSLSTGGTDTQYF. Written as DNA, the CDR3 is TGTGCCAGCAGTTTAAGTACAGGGGGCACAGATACGCAGTATTTT. The rearrangement joins TRBV28 to TRBJ2-3; the match to TRBD1 covers 7 bases. CDR1 MDHEN and CDR2 SYDVKM come from the germline V gene. This CDR3 region has 15 residues. The V segment lost 2 bases and the J segment 1 base; nucleotides outside the gene matches: 3.

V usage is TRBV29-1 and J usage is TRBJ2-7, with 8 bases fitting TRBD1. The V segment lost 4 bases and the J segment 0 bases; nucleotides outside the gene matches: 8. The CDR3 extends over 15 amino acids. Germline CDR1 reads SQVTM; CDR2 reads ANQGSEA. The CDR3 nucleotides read TGCAGCGTTGTGACCGGGACAGGTCCCTCCTACGAGCAGTACTTC. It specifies CSVVTGTGPSYEQYF.

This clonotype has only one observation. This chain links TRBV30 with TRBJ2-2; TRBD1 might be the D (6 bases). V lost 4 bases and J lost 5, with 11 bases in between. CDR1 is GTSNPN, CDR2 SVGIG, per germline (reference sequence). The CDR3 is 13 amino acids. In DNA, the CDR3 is TGTGCCTGGAATACACAGGGAACCGGGGAGCTGTTTTTT. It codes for CAWNTQGTGELFF. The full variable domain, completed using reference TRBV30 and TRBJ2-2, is SQTIHQWPATLVQPVGSPLSLECTVEGTSNPNLYWYRQAAGRGLQLLFYSVGIGQISSEVPQNLSASRPQDRQFILSSKKLLLSDSGFYLCAWNTQGTGELFFGEGSRLTVL.

CDR3 residues: CASSLSRGPSYEQYF. The CDR3 coding sequence is TGTGCCAGCAGCTTAAGCAGGGGCCCCTCCTACGAGCAGTACTTC. V gene TRBV7-9 combines with J gene TRBJ2-7, with a weak D call TRBD1 (6 bases). This CDR3 is built from 15 residues. Trimming shortened V by 2 bases and J by 0 bases, and 11 bases separated the two germline ends. Germline assignment: CDR1 SEHNR and CDR2 FQNEAQ (reference sequence).

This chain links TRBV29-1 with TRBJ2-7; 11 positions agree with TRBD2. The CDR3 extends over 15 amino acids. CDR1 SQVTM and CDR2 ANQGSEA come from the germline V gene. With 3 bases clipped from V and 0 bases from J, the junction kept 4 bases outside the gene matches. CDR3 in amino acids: CSVDSSGGSSYEQYF. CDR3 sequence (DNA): TGCAGCGTTGACTCTAGCGGGGGGAGCTCCTACGAGCAGTACTTC.

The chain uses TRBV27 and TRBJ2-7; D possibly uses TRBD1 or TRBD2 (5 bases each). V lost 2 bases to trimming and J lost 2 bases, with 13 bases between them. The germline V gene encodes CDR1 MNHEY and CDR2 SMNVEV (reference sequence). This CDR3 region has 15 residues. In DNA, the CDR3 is TGTGCCAGCAGTTTAATTCGGGACGCAGCCTACGAGCAGTACTTC. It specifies CASSLIRDAAYEQYF.

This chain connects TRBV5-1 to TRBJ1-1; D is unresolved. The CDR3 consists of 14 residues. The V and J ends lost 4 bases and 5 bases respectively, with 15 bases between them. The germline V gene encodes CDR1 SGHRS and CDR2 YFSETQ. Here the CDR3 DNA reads TGCGCCAGCAGCCTCTCGGGAGGGAAAACTGAAGCTTTCTTT. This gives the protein CASSLSGGKTEAFF.

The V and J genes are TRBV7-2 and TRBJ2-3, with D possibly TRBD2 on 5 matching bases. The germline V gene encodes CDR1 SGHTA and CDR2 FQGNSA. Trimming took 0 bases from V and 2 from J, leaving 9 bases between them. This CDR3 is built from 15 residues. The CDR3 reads CASSLALGATDTQYF. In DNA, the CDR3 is TGTGCCAGCAGCTTAGCGCTGGGAGCCACAGATACGCAGTATTTT.

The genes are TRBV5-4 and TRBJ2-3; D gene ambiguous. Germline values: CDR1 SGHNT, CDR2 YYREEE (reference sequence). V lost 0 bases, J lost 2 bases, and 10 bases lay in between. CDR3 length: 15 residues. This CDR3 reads CASSLEVRATDTQYF. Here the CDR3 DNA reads TGTGCCAGCAGCTTGGAGGTGCGTGCCACAGATACGCAGTATTTT.

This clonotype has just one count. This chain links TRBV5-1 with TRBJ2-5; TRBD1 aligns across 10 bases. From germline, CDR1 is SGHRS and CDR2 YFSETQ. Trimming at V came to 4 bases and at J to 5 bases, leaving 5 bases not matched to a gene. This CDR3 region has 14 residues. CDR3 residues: CASSPRQGAETQYF. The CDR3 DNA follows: TGCGCCAGCAGCCCCCGACAGGGGGCCGAGACCCAGTACTTC.